Following are 32 T cell receptor beta chains from one sample sequenced in a study of regulatory T cells in long-lasting Graves disease. Regarding time point: newly diagnosed GD, antithyroid drugs for less than 3 months. PBMCs were the source of the RNA used for TCR sequencing. Researchers made TCR beta libraries by using iRepertoire HTBI primers and running Arm-PCR on CDR3 regions. Each CDR3 protein is one row after TCRdb ran MiXCR on the multiplex PCR reads. In the table there are about 620,000 distinct CDR3 sequences, about 16% of which are singletons. The same sample was also used in a study of T cells in Graves' hyperthyroidism and ophthalmopathy.

The sequenced sample was peripheral blood mononuclear cells (PBMCs), obtained at new diagnosis, from a patient treated with antithyroid drugs. These receptors were taken from a woman aged 30 to 39 with Graves disease.

The chain uses TRBV15 and TRBJ2-7; TRBD2 is a possible D gene (6 bases). V lost 3 bases and J 3 bases, leaving 12 bases between the germline ends. The CDR3 is made up of 14 amino acids. Germline values: CDR1 LNHNV, CDR2 YYDKDF (reference sequence). The chain's CDR3 is CATSSMEGGYEQYF. In nucleotides, the CDR3 is TGTGCCACCAGCAGTATGGAGGGAGGCTACGAGCAGTACTTC.

The CDR3 nucleotides are TGCGCCAGCAGCTTGGGTTGGGACGGGCGTATGGGTGAAAAACTGTTTTTT. Translating it yields CASSLGWDGRMGEKLFF. The chain joins TRBV5-1 to TRBJ1-4; D may be TRBD1 (5 bases). V was shortened by 0 bases and J by 7 bases, with 19 bases between the two germline ends. CDR3 length: 17 amino acids. Germline values: CDR1 SGHRS, CDR2 YFSETQ.

Many counts were recorded for this clonotype. DNA for the CDR3: TGCAGTGCTAGTATGAGGAGGACAGCAAACACTGAAGCTTTCTTT. This translates into CSASMRRTANTEAFF. The rearrangement uses TRBV20-1 and TRBJ1-1; tentatively, D is TRBD1 (6 bases). Germline V gene sequence: CDR1 DFQATT, CDR2 SNEGSKA (reference sequence). This CDR3 has 15 residues. V was shortened by 3 bases and J by 2 bases, with 16 bases between the two germline ends.

This clonotype showed up just once. The genes are TRBV6-1 and TRBJ1-1; D remains ambiguous. V was pared by 8 bases and J by 3 bases, with 10 bases between. The germline V gene has CDR1 MNHNS and CDR2 SASEGT. CDR3 size: 12 residues. DNA for the CDR3: TGTGCCAGCGGAGGCGGATACACTGAAGCTTTCTTT. It specifies CASGGGYTEAFF.

This clonotype was observed many times. The chain links TRBV29-1 to TRBJ1-1; D uncertain. The length of the CDR3 is 14 residues. Germline values: CDR1 SQVTM, CDR2 ANQGSEA. The ends were cut back, 1 base at V and 1 base at J, with 10 bases in the middle. Here the CDR3 DNA reads TGCAGCGTTGAAGGGGGATGGGGGAACACTGAAGCTTTCTTT. This translates into CSVEGGWGNTEAFF.

This clonotype occurred many times. The V and J genes are TRBV2 and TRBJ2-4; 8 bases are shared with TRBD2. The CDR3 consists of 15 residues. Germline loops: CDR1 SNHLY, CDR2 FYNNEI. Unmatched junction bases numbered 4, after V lost 4 bases and J lost 2 bases. CDR3 in DNA: TGTGCCAGCAGTGGAACGGGGGGGACCAAAAACATTCAGTACTTC. It encodes CASSGTGGTKNIQYF.

This clonotype was seen ten or more times. J is TRBJ2-5 and V is TRBV2; 7 bases align to TRBD1. The CDR3 consists of 14 residues. The V gene's germline CDR1 is SNHLY and CDR2 FYNNEI. Trimming cost V 10 bases and J 5 bases; bases outside gene matches: 13. In DNA, the CDR3 is TGTGCCACCAGAGCAAACAGGGGTGGCGAGACCCAGTACTTC. Translation: CATRANRGGETQYF.

This chain joins TRBV15 and TRBJ2-7, with 7 bases lining up with TRBD2. CDR3 length equals 17 residues. J lost 7 bases, V lost 1 base, and 16 bases had no gene match. Germline assignment: CDR1 LNHNV and CDR2 YYDKDF (reference sequence). The CDR3 sequence: CATSRGAGDVNLGEQYF. Written as DNA, the CDR3 is TGTGCCACCAGCAGAGGGGCGGGAGACGTGAATTTGGGTGAGCAGTACTTC.

This clonotype was seen more than once but under ten times. The rearrangement uses TRBV28 and TRBJ1-1; TRBD1 agrees at 10 bases. The CDR3 has 13 residues. With V trimmed by 5 bases and J by 11 bases, 8 bases remained unmatched. Per the germline V gene, CDR1 is MDHEN and CDR2 is SYDVKM. CDR3 DNA: TGTGCCAGCAGTGCCCGGCCGGGACAGGGGGCTTTCTTT. Protein product: CASSARPGQGAFF.

The chain carries TRBV7-2 and TRBJ1-6; D gene uncertain. This CDR3 has 16 residues. With 2 bases removed from V and 0 bases from J, the gap between germline ends came to 8 bases. CDR1 and CDR2 (germline): SGHTA, FQGNSA. CDR3: CASSLSGSSYNSPLHF. Written as DNA, the CDR3 is TGTGCCAGCAGCTTATCGGGGAGCTCCTATAATTCACCCCTCCACTTT.

This clonotype was recorded at least ten times. This chain joins TRBV28 and TRBJ2-6; 8 bases are shared with TRBD1. CDR3 length: 17 residues. J was trimmed by 1 base and V by 8 bases; bases with no gene match: 10. Germline V CDR1 and CDR2: MDHEN, SYDVKM. The CDR3 region has the DNA TGTGCCAGCGGCACCAGGGGGCGAGGATCTGGGGCCAACGTCCTGACTTTC. Translated, it gives CASGTRGRGSGANVLTF. Combining the CDR3 with reference TRBV28 and TRBJ2-6 gives the whole variable domain DVKVTQSSRYLVKRTGEKVFLECVQDMDHENMFWYRQDPGLGLRLIYFSYDVKMKEKGDIPEGYSVSREKKERFSLILESASTNQTSMYLCASGTRGRGSGANVLTFGAGSRLTVL.

This chain connects TRBV28 to TRBJ1-3, with a tentative D call TRBD1 (5 bases). This CDR3 has 15 amino acids. V was cut by 6 bases and J by 0 bases, with 12 bases left in between. The germline gives CDR1 MDHEN, CDR2 SYDVKM. CDR3 bases: TGTGCCAGCAGGGGGCACCGGCCCTCTGGAAACACCATATATTTT. Its protein is CASRGHRPSGNTIYF.

The chain links TRBV10-3 to TRBJ1-5; D is ambiguous. The CDR3 extends over 13 amino acids. Germline loops: CDR1 ENHRY, CDR2 SYGVKD. V lost 2 bases and J 4 bases, leaving 6 bases between the germline ends. The CDR3 loop reads CAISEVGNQPQHF. The CDR3 nucleotides read TGTGCCATCAGTGAGGTCGGAAATCAGCCCCAGCATTTT.

CDR3 sequence (DNA): TGTGCCAGCAGTCTTATCCGGGGGGGATCTGGGGCCAACGTCCTGACTTTC. This translates into CASSLIRGGSGANVLTF. The V gene is TRBV6-2 or TRBV6-3, the J gene TRBJ2-6, with 8 bases identical to TRBD2. With V trimmed by 5 bases and J by 1 base, 7 bases remained unmatched. Germline loops: CDR1 MNHEY, CDR2 SVGEGT. This CDR3 spans 17 amino acids.

The table lists this clonotype with many counts. The chain is built from TRBV3-1 and TRBJ2-4; D is possibly TRBD1 (6 bases). The CDR3 runs 13 residues. V lost 4 bases, J lost 9 bases, and 13 bases lay in between. Germline V gene data show CDR1 as LGHDT and CDR2 as YNNKEL (reference sequence). CDR3 region: CASSPGQFGIQYF. CDR3 nucleotides: TGTGCCAGCAGCCCCGGACAGTTCGGCATTCAGTACTTC.

The V gene is TRBV4-1, the J gene TRBJ2-3; D ambiguous. The V gene lost 1 base and the J gene lost 4 bases, with 6 bases spanning the gap. The length of the CDR3 is 13 residues. CDR1 and CDR2 from the germline V gene are MGHRA and YSYEKL. The CDR3 is CASSQVVADTQYF. The CDR3 DNA reads TGCGCCAGCAGCCAAGTGGTAGCAGATACGCAGTATTTT.

This clonotype was detected only a few times. This chain connects TRBV30 to TRBJ2-3; D is perhaps TRBD2 (5 bases). The ends were cut back, 7 bases at V and 1 base at J, with 12 bases in the middle. This CDR3 has 13 residues. Germline V gene sequence: CDR1 GTSNPN, CDR2 SVGIG (reference sequence). CDR3 sequence reads: CAFAGRRTDTQYF. The DNA of the CDR3 is TGTGCCTTTGCGGGCCGACGCACAGATACGCAGTATTTT.

The sample holds many counts of this clonotype. The rearrangement links TRBV28 to TRBJ1-1, with D unresolved. V lost 3 bases and J lost 0, with 11 bases in between. The germline V gene encodes CDR1 MDHEN and CDR2 SYDVKM. This CDR3 is built from 15 residues. For the CDR3, the DNA is TGTGCCAGCAGTTTTTTCTTAGAGATGAACACTGAAGCTTTCTTT. The encoded protein is CASSFFLEMNTEAFF. Full variable domain (remainder filled in from reference TRBV28 and TRBJ1-1): DVKVTQSSRYLVKRTGEKVFLECVQDMDHENMFWYRQDPGLGLRLIYFSYDVKMKEKGDIPEGYSVSREKKERFSLILESASTNQTSMYLCASSFFLEMNTEAFFGQGTRLTVV.

CDR3 nucleotides: TGCGCCAGCAGCTGGGGACTAGCGGGAGAGGAGAATGAGCAGTTCTTC. This translates into CASSWGLAGEENEQFF. This sequence joins TRBV5-1 and TRBJ2-1, with 14 nucleotides matching TRBD2. CDR3 length: 16 residues. Germline CDR1 reads SGHRS; CDR2 reads YFSETQ. The V and J ends lost 3 bases and 7 bases, in that order; junction bases with no gene match: 6.

This clonotype was counted at least ten times. The chain's CDR3 is CASRESSSYEQYF. For the CDR3, the DNA is TGCGCCAGCCGCGAGTCAAGCTCCTACGAGCAGTACTTC. This chain joins TRBV5-1 and TRBJ2-7; no definite D call. Trimming left V 7 bases short and J 0 bases short, with 11 bases between. The CDR3 contains 13 residues. Germline lookup yields CDR1 SGHRS and CDR2 YFSETQ.

This clonotype was seen at least ten times. As DNA, the CDR3 is TGCGCCAGCAGCCCTTCAGGCACTAATGAAAAACTGTTTTTT. This encodes CASSPSGTNEKLFF. The chain has TRBV5-1 and TRBJ1-4; D is undetermined. The ends were cut back, 4 bases at V and 2 bases at J, with 9 bases in the middle. The germline CDR1 and CDR2 sequences are SGHRS and YFSETQ. The CDR3 contains 14 residues. The entire variable domain, with the rest obtained from reference TRBV5-1 and TRBJ1-4, is as follows: KAGVTQTPRYLIKTRGQQVTLSCSPISGHRSVSWYQQTPGQGLQFLFEYFSETQRNKGNFPGRFSGRQFSNSRSEMNVSTLELGDSALYLCASSPSGTNEKLFFGSGTQLSVL.

Only a few counts were recorded for this clonotype. The genes are TRBV11-2 and TRBJ1-1; no clear D. Germline CDR1 SGHAT, CDR2 FQNNGV. The V end lost 5 bases, the J end lost 4 bases, and 14 bases lay between the germline ends. This CDR3 is 14 amino acids long. CDR3 sequence (DNA): TGTGCCAGCAGCGACTGGCGGGGATCCACTGAAGCTTTCTTT. Translating gives CASSDWRGSTEAFF.

The table lists this clonotype with many counts. The V gene is TRBV7-9, the J gene TRBJ2-7; TRBD2 might be the D (6 bases). The CDR3 is made up of 14 amino acids. V was trimmed by 1 base and J by 3 bases, leaving 10 bases between them. Germline loops: CDR1 SEHNR, CDR2 FQNEAQ (reference sequence). CDR3 sequence (DNA): TGTGCCAGCAGCTTAGGGACTAACAACTACGAGCAGTACTTC. This sequence encodes CASSLGTNNYEQYF.

Comments on this clonotype: A read error may be the cause here, since a much bigger clone is one base away. The V and J genes are TRBV7-2 and TRBJ2-7; the D gene is possibly TRBD1 (6 bases). The CDR3 has 14 residues. The V gene's germline CDR1 is SGHTA and CDR2 FQGNSA. The CDR3 nucleotides are TGTGTCAGCAGCTTATTCAGGGGTACCTACGAGCAGTACTTC. Translating it yields CVSSLFRGTYEQYF.

The chain joins TRBV28 to TRBJ2-3, with TRBD2 matching 11 bases. After removal of 5 bases from V and 2 bases from J, the junction contained 9 bases not matched to a gene. Per germline, CDR1 MDHEN and CDR2 SYDVKM. The CDR3 length is 17 residues. The CDR3 loop is CASSEPGLADNTDTQYF. DNA of the CDR3: TGTGCCAGCAGTGAACCGGGACTAGCGGATAACACAGATACGCAGTATTTT.

This clonotype was counted only a few times. This rearrangement joins TRBV12-3 or TRBV12-4 to TRBJ2-6; no clear D. V was trimmed by 2 bases and J by 0 bases, leaving 5 bases between them. The CDR3 has 15 residues. In DNA form, the CDR3 reads TGTGCCAGCAGTTTATGGAACTCTGGGGCCAACGTCCTGACTTTC. This sequence encodes CASSLWNSGANVLTF.

Ten or more counts support this clonotype. The chain links TRBV6-2 or TRBV6-3 to TRBJ1-1; D unresolved. The CDR3 totals 19 residues. Germline loops: CDR1 MNHEY, CDR2 SVGEGT. With 2 bases removed from V and 2 bases from J, the gap between germline ends came to 24 bases. The DNA for the CDR3 is TGTGCCAGCAGTTACAGGAGGCCAGGTGACTGGGTAGGAAACACTGAAGCTTTCTTT. Translating gives CASSYRRPGDWVGNTEAFF.

The CDR3 spells CSASQGAENSPLHF. The CDR3 DNA follows: TGCAGTGCCTCACAGGGGGCAGAGAATTCACCCCTCCACTTT. This rearrangement joins TRBV20-1 to TRBJ1-6; 9 nucleotides match TRBD1. Germline assignment: CDR1 DFQATT and CDR2 SNEGSKA (reference sequence). This CDR3 comprises 14 residues. V was clipped by 6 bases and J by 7 bases; unmatched bases: 7.

This clonotype was detected ten times or more. V and J are TRBV28 and TRBJ2-1; D is undetermined. Germline V CDR1 and CDR2: MDHEN, SYDVKM. Trimming took off 2 bases at V and 3 bases at J, with 8 bases between the two ends. The CDR3 is 14 residues long. DNA for the CDR3: TGTGCCAGCAGTTTAAGTCTATTCTACAATGAGCAGTTCTTC. Translation gives CASSLSLFYNEQFF.

This clonotype occurred many times. The chain has TRBV29-1 and TRBJ1-5; 9 bases are a match to TRBD1. CDR1 and CDR2 (germline): SQVTM, ANQGSEA. This CDR3 spans 12 amino acids. As DNA, the CDR3 is TGCAGGTTGGGACAGGGATATCAGCCCCAGCATTTT. The encoded protein is CRLGQGYQPQHF.

This clonotype has just a few counts. The chain employs TRBV3-1 and TRBJ2-1, with TRBD1 matching over 8 bases. J gave up 8 bases and V 2 bases, and 8 bases lay outside the gene matches. The length of the CDR3 is 15 residues. Germline-derived CDR1 and CDR2 are LGHDT and YNNKEL (reference sequence). CDR3 loop: CASSQLGQGVDEQFF. CDR3 bases: TGTGCCAGCAGCCAATTAGGACAGGGCGTGGATGAGCAGTTCTTC.

The V gene is TRBV3-1, the J gene TRBJ2-5, with no clear D. The DNA end lines up better with TRBJ2-1; the J call may be wrong. The CDR3 is 16 residues long. Germline-derived CDR1 and CDR2 are LGHDT and YNNKEL (reference sequence). CDR3 coding DNA: TGTGCCAGCAGCCAAGGCCCCTACTCAACCGATAGAGAGCAGTTCTTC. This gives the protein CASSQGPYSTDREQFF.